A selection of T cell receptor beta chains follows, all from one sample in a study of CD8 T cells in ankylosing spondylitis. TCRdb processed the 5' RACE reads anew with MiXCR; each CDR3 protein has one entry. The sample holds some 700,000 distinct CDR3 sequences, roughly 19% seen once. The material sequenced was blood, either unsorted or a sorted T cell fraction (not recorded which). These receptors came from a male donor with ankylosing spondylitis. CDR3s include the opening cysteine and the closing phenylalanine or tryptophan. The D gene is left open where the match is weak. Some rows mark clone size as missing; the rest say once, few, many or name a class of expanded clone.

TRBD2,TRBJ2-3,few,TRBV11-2,CASSLTSGWKDTQYF,TGTGCCAGCAGCTTAACTAGCGGGTGGAAGGATACGCAGTATTTT
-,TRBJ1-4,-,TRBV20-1,CSARPQVKSLFF,TGCAGTGCTAGGCCACAGGTGAAAAGTCTGTTTTTT
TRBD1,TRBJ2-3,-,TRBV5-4,CASSRGDRGTDTQYF,TGTGCCAGCAGCCGGGGGGACAGGGGTACAGATACGCAGTATTTT
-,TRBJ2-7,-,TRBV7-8,CASSTQAVQYF,TGTGCCAGCAGCACCCAAGCTGTGCAGTACTTC
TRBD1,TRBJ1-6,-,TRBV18,CASSPPQQGDHSPLHF,TGTGCCAGCTCACCACCGCAGCAGGGGGATCATTCACCCCTCCACTTT
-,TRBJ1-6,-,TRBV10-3,CAISAGGYSPLHF,TGTGCCATCAGTGCGGGGGGCTATTCACCCCTCCACTTT
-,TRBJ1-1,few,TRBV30,CAWSAPGRGATEAFF,TGTGCCTGGAGTGCACCTGGACGGGGCGCGACTGAAGCTTTCTTT
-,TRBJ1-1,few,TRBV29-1,CSVGVGGAVGAFF,TGCAGCGTTGGGGTGGGGGGCGCGGTTGGCGCTTTCTTT
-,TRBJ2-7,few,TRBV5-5,CASTGVEGSYEQYF,TGTGCCAGCACCGGGGTGGAGGGCTCCTACGAGCAGTACTTC
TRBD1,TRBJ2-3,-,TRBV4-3,CASSQDRTGSWEDTQYF,TGCGCCAGCAGCCAAGATCGGACAGGCTCCTGGGAAGATACGCAGTATTTT
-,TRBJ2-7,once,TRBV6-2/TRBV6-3,CASSYSFLGGANEQYF,TGTGCCAGCAGTTACTCTTTTTTAGGGGGAGCAAACGAGCAGTACTTC
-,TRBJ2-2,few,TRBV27,CATSPGENTGELFF,TGTGCCACCTCCCCAGGGGAAAACACCGGGGAGCTGTTTTTT
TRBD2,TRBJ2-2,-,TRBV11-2,CASSRATSAATGELFF,TGTGCCAGCAGCCGAGCGACTAGCGCCGCCACCGGGGAGCTGTTTTTT
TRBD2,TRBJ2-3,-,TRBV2,CARRGTSGNTDTQYF,TGTGCCAGAAGGGGGACTAGCGGAAACACAGATACGCAGTATTTT
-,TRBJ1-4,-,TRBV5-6,CASSLGAEELFF,TGTGCCAGCAGCTTGGGCGCTGAAGAACTGTTTTTT
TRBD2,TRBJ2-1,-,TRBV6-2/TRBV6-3,CASSTHGLAGVYEQFF,TGTGCCAGCAGTACCCACGGACTAGCGGGAGTATATGAGCAGTTCTTC